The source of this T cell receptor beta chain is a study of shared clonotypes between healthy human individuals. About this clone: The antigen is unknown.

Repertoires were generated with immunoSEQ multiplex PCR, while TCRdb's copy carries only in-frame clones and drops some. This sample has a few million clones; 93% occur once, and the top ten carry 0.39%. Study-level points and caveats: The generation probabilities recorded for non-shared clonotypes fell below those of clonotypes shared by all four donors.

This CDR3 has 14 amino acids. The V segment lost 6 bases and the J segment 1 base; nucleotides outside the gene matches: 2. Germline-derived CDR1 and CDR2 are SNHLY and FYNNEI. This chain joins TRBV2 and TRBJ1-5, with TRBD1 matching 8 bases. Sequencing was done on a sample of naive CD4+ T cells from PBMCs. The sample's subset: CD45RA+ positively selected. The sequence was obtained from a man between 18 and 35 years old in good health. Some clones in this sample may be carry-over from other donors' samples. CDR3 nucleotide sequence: TGTGCCAGCAGACGGACAGGGAGCAATCAGCCCCAGCATTTT. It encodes CASRRTGSNQPQHF.